This T cell receptor (beta chain) comes out of a study of cytomegalovirus exposure and HLA in healthy donors. A multiplex PCR was run with 60 Vbeta primers and 13 Jbeta primers. Some clones are missing from TCRdb's copy, which holds only in-frame ones; the method was immunoSEQ multiplex PCR. The table includes some 180,000 clones, over 60% detected once. This clonotype was sampled from a man aged 18 to 29 in good health and CMV-seronegative. Sequencing was done on a sample of PBMCs.

The CDR3 here is CASSSIPGQGAYEQYF. Here the CDR3 DNA reads TGTGCCAGCAGTTCTATTCCGGGACAGGGGGCGTATGAGCAGTACTTC. This chain connects TRBV6-5 to TRBJ2-7, with TRBD1 matching over 12 bases. CDR1 and CDR2 from the germline V gene are MNHEY and SVGAGI. V trimming: 4 bases; J trimming: 7 bases; junction bases outside the gene matches: 11. This CDR3 has 16 amino acids.